This T cell receptor beta chain was identified in a study of cytomegalovirus exposure and HLA in healthy donors. Study findings and constraints: Accurate prediction of HLA-A and HLA-B alleles (for most subjects) was reportedly achieved from TCR beta sequences. A later analysis reported that several of the most significant clusters appeared to be linked to common viral pathogens, among them Epstein-Barr virus.

To note about this clone: What it binds is not known.

The PCR employed 60 Vbeta primers together with 13 Jbeta primers. The data were produced by immunoSEQ multiplex PCR, yet TCRdb's version contains in-frame clones alone and is incomplete. This repertoire includes tens of thousands of clones. Per germline, CDR1 GTSNPN and CDR2 SVGIG (reference sequence). The CDR3 loop spans 14 amino acids. Losses at the gene ends were 4 bases for V and 6 bases for J; bases not matched to a gene: 11. The sequencing sample was made of PBMCs. This TCR derives from a man aged 25-45 years in good health and CMV-seronegative. The rearrangement links TRBV30 to TRBJ2-7; TRBD1 matches 8 bases. Written as DNA, the CDR3 is TGTGCCTGGACGTTGGGCGGACAGGGAGTCGAGCAGTACTTC. This codes for CAWTLGGQGVEQYF.